Sequencing of this T cell receptor (beta chain) was carried out in a study of control samples from healthy donors and cancer patients. Using immunoSEQ multiplex PCR, the repertoire was profiled, and TCRdb retains in-frame clones only, with some absent. The sample lists 150,000 to 200,000 clones; about 94% were seen once. The CDR3 sequence is 15 residues long. V lost 2 bases and J lost 2, with 12 bases in between. Germline CDR1 reads GTSNPN; CDR2 reads SVGIG (reference sequence). Sequenced sample: blood. This sequence joins TRBV30 and TRBJ2-2; D might be TRBD2 (5 bases). This receptor was identified in a woman in her thirties or forties in good health. The CDR3 region has the DNA TGTGCCTGGAGTAGGGAGCCTCTCAACACCGGGGAGCTGTTTTTT. It encodes CAWSREPLNTGELFF.